The 19 T cell receptor beta chains in this list originate from one sample, sequenced in a study of a mutant IDH1 vaccine in newly diagnosed glioma. These receptors have no known antigen. The time point denotes: week 5, during vaccination. What each vaccine dose contained was 300 ug of mutant IDH1 20-mer peptide, accompanied by topical imiquimod. Only in-frame clones appear in the TCRdb table, and some are missing; sequencing was by immunoSEQ multiplex PCR. The table has over 50,000 clones, about 90% seen once. Sequencing was performed on PBMCs, taken from a glioma patient whose treatment included an IDH1 peptide vaccine. Receptors were obtained from a woman in her 40s with glioma.

The chain employs TRBV2 and TRBJ1-2, with TRBD1 matching 10 bases. V lost 8 bases, J lost 0 bases, and 6 bases stayed unmatched. This CDR3 spans 15 amino acids. Germline V CDR1 and CDR2: SNHLY, FYNNEI. The CDR3 is CASRDRGGTNYGYTF. The CDR3 DNA sequence: TGTGCCAGCCGGGACAGGGGTGGCACTAACTATGGCTACACCTTC.

V gene TRBV6-5 combines with J gene TRBJ1-2; D gene unclear. This CDR3 is 11 amino acids long. Per germline, CDR1 MNHEY and CDR2 SVGAGI. V was shortened by 2 bases and J by 5 bases, with 3 bases between the two germline ends. For the CDR3, the DNA is TGTGCCAGCAGTTACGGGTATGGCTACACCTTC. Its translation is CASSYGYGYTF.

The sample holds one count of this clone. The rearrangement joins TRBV20-1 to TRBJ2-7; the D gene is possibly TRBD2 (5 bases). This CDR3 is 11 amino acids long. CDR1 is DFQATT, CDR2 SNEGSKA, per germline (reference sequence). V lost 6 bases to trimming and J lost 3 bases, with 9 bases between them. The CDR3 DNA is TGCAGTGCCGAACTAGGCTACGAGCAGTACTTC. Translation gives CSAELGYEQYF.

The chain carries TRBV6-6 and TRBJ2-7, with 10 bases that match TRBD2. CDR1 and CDR2 from the germline V gene are MNHNY and SVGAGI (reference sequence). The CDR3 runs 16 residues. J was trimmed by 3 bases and V by 2 bases; bases with no gene match: 7. The CDR3 here is CASSYGRTSGVYEQYF. The CDR3 DNA follows: TGTGCCAGCAGTTACGGACGAACTAGCGGGGTCTACGAGCAGTACTTC.

The genes are TRBV5-4 and TRBJ2-5; the D is unclear. Trimming pared 2 bases from V and 6 bases from J, leaving 17 bases between. CDR3 length: 15 residues. The germline V gene has CDR1 SGHNT and CDR2 YYREEE (reference sequence). The CDR3 loop reads CASSLLPLPSQTQYF. In DNA, the CDR3 is TGTGCCAGCAGCTTACTCCCACTACCGAGCCAGACCCAGTACTTC.

The chain recombines TRBV5-4 with TRBJ1-2; 9 nucleotides agree with TRBD1. The germline V gene encodes CDR1 SGHNT and CDR2 YYREEE (reference sequence). V was pared by 4 bases and J by 1 base, with 8 bases of the junction left unmatched. The CDR3 runs to 16 residues. The DNA for the CDR3 is TGTGCCAGCAGCGTCCGGGGGGGACAGGGTAACTATGGCTACACCTTC. It encodes CASSVRGGQGNYGYTF.

This sequence joins TRBV2 and TRBJ2-4; unclear D gene. In germline, CDR1 is SNHLY, CDR2 FYNNEI. V lost 4 bases and J 2 bases, leaving 6 bases between the germline ends. The CDR3 has 13 residues. Here the CDR3 DNA reads TGTGCCAGCAGTGTTGCCTCCAAAAACATTCAGTACTTC. Residues: CASSVASKNIQYF.

This chain connects TRBV7-8 to TRBJ1-3; 9 nucleotides agree with TRBD1. Germline-derived CDR1 and CDR2 are SGHVS and FQNEAQ. The V segment lost 3 bases and the J segment 4 bases; nucleotides outside the gene matches: 4. The CDR3 has 15 residues. As DNA, the CDR3 is TGTGCCAGCAGCTTGGGACAGGGTGCGGGAAACACCATATATTTT. Residues: CASSLGQGAGNTIYF.

The V gene is TRBV5-1, the J gene TRBJ2-3; 7 bases map to TRBD1. Germline CDR1 reads SGHRS; CDR2 reads YFSETQ. The CDR3 totals 15 residues. V trimming: 4 bases; J trimming: 0 bases; junction bases outside the gene matches: 5. The CDR3 sequence: CASSRDRASTDTQYF. Written as DNA, the CDR3 is TGCGCCAGCAGCCGCGACAGGGCTAGCACAGATACGCAGTATTTT. The complete variable domain, with remaining parts taken from reference TRBV5-1 and TRBJ2-3, reads KAGVTQTPRYLIKTRGQQVTLSCSPISGHRSVSWYQQTPGQGLQFLFEYFSETQRNKGNFPGRFSGRQFSNSRSEMNVSTLELGDSALYLCASSRDRASTDTQYFGPGTRLTVL.

The V call is TRBV5-4, the J call TRBJ2-1; the match to TRBD2 covers 9 bases. Germline CDR1 and CDR2: SGHNT and YYREEE (reference sequence). This CDR3 is built from 17 residues. J lost 4 bases, V lost 3 bases, and 11 bases had no gene match. The CDR3 DNA follows: TGTGCCAGCAGCTCCAAGTCGAGGGGACTAGCTTACAATGAGCAGTTCTTC. This encodes CASSSKSRGLAYNEQFF.

This chain joins TRBV14 and TRBJ1-1; the D gene is possibly TRBD1 (6 bases). Trimming shortened V by 5 bases and J by 1 base, and 17 bases separated the two germline ends. Germline CDR1 is SGHDN and CDR2 is FVKESK. The CDR3 runs to 16 residues. CDR3 residues: CASSNRFGGKNTEAFF. The CDR3 region has the DNA TGTGCCAGCAGCAACCGCTTTGGGGGCAAGAACACTGAAGCTTTCTTT.

This clone was detected only a few times. CDR3 nucleotide sequence: TGTGCCAGCATGCCAGCGGCGAGCACAGATACGCAGTATTTT. Translating gives CASMPAASTDTQYF. The chain is built from TRBV6-6 and TRBJ2-3, with a weak D call TRBD2 (5 bases). The CDR3 spans 14 residues. V was pared by 7 bases and J by 0 bases, with 11 bases between. Germline assignment: CDR1 MNHNY and CDR2 SVGAGI (reference sequence).

This clone was seen only a few times. J is TRBJ1-1 and V is TRBV6-1, with a possible D match to TRBD1 (6 bases). The CDR3 loop spans 13 amino acids. In germline, CDR1 is MNHNS, CDR2 SASEGT. Trimming pared 5 bases from V and 8 bases from J, leaving 15 bases between. Here the CDR3 DNA reads TGTGCCAGCAGTAAAAGGACAGTTCTAGAAGCTTTCTTT. Translated, it gives CASSKRTVLEAFF.

V is TRBV5-1 and J is TRBJ1-4, with 7 bases fitting TRBD1. J lost 7 bases, V lost 0 bases, and 12 bases had no gene match. CDR1 and CDR2 from the germline V gene are SGHRS and YFSETQ. The CDR3 consists of 17 residues. The CDR3 DNA reads as TGCGCCAGCAGCTTGGTCATTTCGACAGGGCTAGGTGAAAAACTGTTTTTT. As protein: CASSLVISTGLGEKLFF.

The chain has TRBV7-2 and TRBJ2-5; 8 nucleotides agree with TRBD1. The germline V gene encodes CDR1 SGHTA and CDR2 FQGNSA. The CDR3 has 15 amino acids. V gave up 5 bases and J gave up 3 bases; unmatched junction bases: 8. The CDR3 is CASSLRTGREETQYF. CDR3 bases: TGTGCCAGCAGCCTTCGGACAGGGCGAGAAGAGACCCAGTACTTC.

The DNA of the CDR3 is TGTGCCAGCAGCTTAGTAGAAAGAAGCGGGAGGGCCATCAACAATGAGCAGTTCTTC. Amino acid sequence: CASSLVERSGRAINNEQFF. The genes are TRBV7-9 and TRBJ2-1; 10 bases align to TRBD2. There are 19 residues in the CDR3. Looked up from germline, CDR1 is SEHNR and CDR2 is FQNEAQ (reference sequence). V was pared by 1 base and J by 5 bases, with 14 bases of the junction left unmatched.

The chain carries TRBV19 and TRBJ2-2; tentatively, D is TRBD1 (6 bases). The V end lost 7 bases, the J end lost 0 bases, and 12 bases lay between the germline ends. Germline V lookup: CDR1 LNHDA, CDR2 SQIVND (reference sequence). This CDR3 comprises 15 residues. CDR3 sequence (DNA): TGTGCCAGTAAACCCGGGACAACGAACACCGGGGAGCTGTTTTTT. It translates to CASKPGTTNTGELFF.

The chain joins TRBV4-1 to TRBJ2-5, with 14 bases lining up with TRBD2. The J segment lost 2 bases and the V segment lost 4 bases, leaving 3 bases of the junction unmatched. The CDR3 sequence is 16 residues long. Germline V gene data show CDR1 as MGHRA and CDR2 as YSYEKL. This CDR3 is CASSPRLAGGQETQYF. CDR3 coding DNA: TGCGCCAGCAGCCCTCGACTAGCGGGAGGGCAAGAGACCCAGTACTTC.

The V gene is TRBV6-6, the J gene TRBJ1-2; D remains ambiguous. Germline-derived CDR1 and CDR2 are MNHNY and SVGAGI (reference sequence). The CDR3 is made up of 14 amino acids. Trimming pared 0 bases from V and 4 bases from J, leaving 9 bases between. CDR3 residues: CASSYSAASYGYTF. The CDR3 nucleotides are TGTGCCAGCAGTTACTCGGCAGCTTCCTATGGCTACACCTTC.